The 3 T cell receptor beta chains in this list originate from one sample, sequenced in a study of regulatory T cells in long-lasting Graves disease. Time point noted: newly diagnosed GD, antithyroid drugs for less than 3 months. The TCR library was made from RNA that had been extracted from PBMCs in TRIzol. To make TCR beta libraries, researchers used iRepertoire HTBI primers and Arm-PCR of CDR3 regions. TCRdb re-called the multiplex PCR reads with MiXCR, one entry per CDR3 protein. Among 360,000 or so distinct CDR3 sequences listed, over 15% were seen once. The same sample was also used in a study of T cells in Graves' hyperthyroidism and ophthalmopathy.

The sequencing used peripheral blood mononuclear cells (PBMCs), collected at new diagnosis, from a patient treated with antithyroid drugs. The receptors stem from a man aged 40-55 years with Graves disease.

At least ten counts were recorded for this clonotype. The chain joins TRBV5-1 to TRBJ2-3; the D gene is possibly TRBD2 (6 bases). The V end lost 6 bases, the J end lost 2 bases, and 16 bases lay between the germline ends. CDR1 SGHRS and CDR2 YFSETQ come from the germline V gene. This CDR3 has 15 residues. Here the CDR3 DNA reads TGCGCCAGCACCCGGGCCCCGGGAGCCACAGATACGCAGTATTTT. This sequence encodes CASTRAPGATDTQYF.

A few counts support this clonotype. The chain employs TRBV19 and TRBJ2-4, with 9 bases that match TRBD1. Germline CDR1 reads LNHDA; CDR2 reads SQIVND (reference sequence). Unmatched junction bases numbered 9, after V lost 5 bases and J lost 7 bases. The CDR3 is 15 residues long. DNA for the CDR3: TGTGCCAGTAGTGCTCCCGGGACAGGGTCGAACATTCAGTACTTC. This encodes CASSAPGTGSNIQYF.

The genes are TRBV4-2 and TRBJ2-5; 8 bases line up with TRBD1. CDR3 size: 18 residues. With V trimmed by 0 bases and J by 1 base, 10 bases remained unmatched. CDR1 is LGHNA, CDR2 YNFKEQ, per germline. CDR3 amino acids: CASSQELQGGPLQETQYF. CDR3 in DNA: TGTGCCAGCAGCCAAGAACTACAGGGGGGCCCACTCCAAGAGACCCAGTACTTC.